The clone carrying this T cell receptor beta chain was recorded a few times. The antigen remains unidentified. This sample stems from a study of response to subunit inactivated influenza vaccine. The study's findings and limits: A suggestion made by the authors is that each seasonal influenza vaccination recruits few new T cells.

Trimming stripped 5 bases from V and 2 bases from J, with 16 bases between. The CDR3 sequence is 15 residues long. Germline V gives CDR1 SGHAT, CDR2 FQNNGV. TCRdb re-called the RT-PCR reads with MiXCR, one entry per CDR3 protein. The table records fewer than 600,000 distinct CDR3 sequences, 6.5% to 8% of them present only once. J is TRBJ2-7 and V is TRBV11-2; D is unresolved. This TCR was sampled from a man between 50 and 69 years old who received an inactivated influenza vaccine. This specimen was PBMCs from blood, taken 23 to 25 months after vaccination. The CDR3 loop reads CASSPVISFTYEQYF. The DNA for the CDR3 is TGTGCCAGCAGCCCCGTAATCTCATTTACCTACGAGCAGTACTTC.